This T cell receptor (beta chain) was captured in a study of cytomegalovirus exposure and HLA in healthy donors. Primers included in the PCR were 60 Vbeta and 13 Jbeta primers. Profiling relied on immunoSEQ multiplex PCR, and the TCRdb table lists in-frame clones only, not all of them. Of under 300,000 clones in the sample, almost 85% were seen once. The CDR3 has 15 amino acids. V shed 10 bases and J 6 bases; nucleotides not matched to a gene: 16. CDR1 and CDR2 (germline): SNHLY, FYNNEI. The chain couples TRBV2 to TRBJ2-7; TRBD1 aligns across 9 bases. The sample taken for sequencing was PBMCs. This receptor was obtained from a woman in her thirties or forties in good health and CMV-seropositive. Written as DNA, the CDR3 is TGTGCCATCGGAGGAATCCCGGGACAGGGCCCCGAGCAGTACTTC. It specifies CAIGGIPGQGPEQYF.